This TCR beta chain was captured by sequencing in a study of cytomegalovirus exposure and HLA in healthy donors. Study conclusions and caveats: In a later analysis, the majority of CMV-associated beta chains seemingly showed HLA restriction.

13 Jbeta primers and 60 Vbeta primers were used for the PCR. Assay used: immunoSEQ multiplex PCR; TCRdb lists only in-frame clones, some missing. The sample holds 200,000 or so clones. V was pared by 2 bases and J by 9 bases, with 8 bases between. The CDR3 runs 11 residues. Germline V gene data show CDR1 as SEHNR and CDR2 as FQNEAQ (reference sequence). On this clone: Its antigen is not identified.

Material: PBMCs. The TCR was taken from a boy aged 5 to 17 in good health and CMV-seronegative. The chain combines TRBV7-9 with TRBJ2-7; D unclear. Written as DNA, the CDR3 is TGTGCCAGCAGCTTAAGTGAGTCGCAGTACTTC. It translates to CASSLSESQYF.